This entry lists 10 T cell receptor beta chains sequenced from one sample in a study of blood T cell repertoires in COVID-19 (dated by TCRdb to the early 2020s). The receptor library was made with the immunoSEQ multiplex PCR assay. In TCRdb, the immuneACCESS table is reduced to in-frame sequences with V and J assigned. These tables do not hold every clone; where another copy was compared, an unresolved V gene accounts for under half, and the others remain unexplained. Across this sample there are 50,000 to 75,000 clones, with around 77% seen only once. The ten largest clones take up roughly 22% of the sample. The sequencing sample was made of peripheral blood. The receptors were sampled from a man aged 80 or over with active or convalescent COVID-19.

This chain links TRBV11-2 with TRBJ2-3, with 7 bases aligning to TRBD2. This CDR3 region has 18 residues. Trimming at V came to 5 bases and at J to 5 bases, leaving 19 bases not matched to a gene. Germline values: CDR1 SGHAT, CDR2 FQNNGV. DNA of the CDR3: TGTGCCAGCAGCCCACCTCCGAGTCGAGCGGGGACGGGAGATACGCAGTATTTT. Amino acid sequence: CASSPPPSRAGTGDTQYF.

This chain links TRBV11-2 with TRBJ2-5; 7 bases line up with TRBD1. After removal of 6 bases from V and 3 bases from J, the junction contained 4 bases not matched to a gene. Germline V gene sequence: CDR1 SGHAT, CDR2 FQNNGV. This CDR3 contains 13 residues. The CDR3 loop reads CASRVTGEETQYF. The CDR3 bases are TGTGCCAGCAGGGTAACAGGGGAAGAGACCCAGTACTTC.

The chain has TRBV5-4 and TRBJ2-1; D possibly corresponds to TRBD2 (5 bases). V gave up 6 bases and J gave up 8 bases, with 9 bases separating them. The CDR3 contains 11 residues. Germline V gene sequence: CDR1 SGHNT, CDR2 YYREEE (reference sequence). The CDR3 here is CASNSGDEQFF. In nucleotides, the CDR3 is TGTGCCAGCAACTCCGGGGATGAGCAGTTCTTC.

This clone was seen a handful of times. The chain recombines TRBV11-3 with TRBJ2-1; D is possibly TRBD2 (6 bases). The CDR3 has 13 residues. Germline V gene lookup returns CDR1 SGHNT and CDR2 YENEEA. The ends were cut back, 3 bases at V and 4 bases at J, with 7 bases in the middle. Written as DNA, the CDR3 is TGTGCCAGCAGCTTGGCGGGGTACAATGAGCAGTTCTTC. Encoded protein: CASSLAGYNEQFF.

The sample holds many counts of this clone. The chain employs TRBV14 and TRBJ2-7, with D uncertain. Trimming took off 1 base at V and 0 bases at J, with 10 bases between the two ends. Looked up from germline, CDR1 is SGHDN and CDR2 is FVKESK. CDR3 size: 15 residues. Written as DNA, the CDR3 is TGTGCCAGCAGCCAAGCAACGGGTCTCTCCTACGAGCAGTACTTC. Amino acids: CASSQATGLSYEQYF.

This chain links TRBV5-4 with TRBJ2-5, with TRBD2 matching 12 bases. The CDR3 runs 15 residues. Germline V lookup: CDR1 SGHNT, CDR2 YYREEE (reference sequence). V trimming: 0 bases; J trimming: 4 bases; junction bases outside the gene matches: 1. In nucleotides, the CDR3 is TGTGCCAGCAGCTTGGGACTAGCGGGAGTAGAGACCCAGTACTTC. This sequence encodes CASSLGLAGVETQYF.

The rearrangement joins TRBV4-3 to TRBJ1-1; 11 bases match TRBD1. CDR3 length: 16 residues. Germline lookup yields CDR1 LGHNA and CDR2 YSLEER. The ends lost 1 base at V and 6 bases at J; junction bases unmatched: 7. The CDR3 coding sequence is TGCGCCAGCAGCCAAGCCGACGGACAGGGGGCTCCTGAAGCTTTCTTT. Its protein product is CASSQADGQGAPEAFF.

The chain couples TRBV7-8 to TRBJ2-6, with 11 bases matching TRBD1. Germline CDR1 reads SGHVS; CDR2 reads FQNEAQ. The V gene end was trimmed by 5 bases and the J gene end by 0 bases; junction bases not matched to a gene: 6. The CDR3 covers 18 residues. The chain's CDR3 is CASSPRTGGFSGANVLTF. CDR3 DNA sequence: TGTGCCAGCAGCCCTCGGACAGGGGGCTTCTCTGGGGCCAACGTCCTGACTTTC.

The sample holds one count of this clone. The same CDR3 is also encoded by other DNA sequences in this sample. The chain is built from TRBV6-5 and TRBJ2-7; TRBD1 agrees at 8 bases. Looked up from germline, CDR1 is MNHEY and CDR2 is SVGAGI. J was trimmed by 4 bases and V by 2 bases; bases with no gene match: 4. There are 14 residues in the CDR3. The CDR3 bases are TGTGCCAGCAGTTACGGAGACAGGGGTTACGAGCAGTACTTC. Amino acids: CASSYGDRGYEQYF.

This chain joins TRBV4-2 and TRBJ1-5; tentative D call: TRBD1 (6 bases). V lost 4 bases to trimming and J lost 6 bases, with 7 bases between them. Germline V gene lookup returns CDR1 LGHNA and CDR2 YNFKEQ. The CDR3 contains 12 residues. The CDR3 region is CASSPGVQPQHF. CDR3 nucleotide sequence: TGTGCCAGCAGCCCAGGGGTTCAGCCCCAGCATTTT.